This entry features one T cell receptor beta chain sequence. V shed 0 bases, J shed 2 bases, and the junction held 9 bases outside the gene matches. This CDR3 contains 17 residues. Germline assignment: CDR1 SGHRS and CDR2 YFSETQ. TCRdb used MiXCR to reprocess the RT-PCR reads, holding one entry per CDR3 protein. The data hold more than 600,000 distinct CDR3 sequences, with 14% observed a single time. The V and J genes are TRBV5-1 and TRBJ2-3, with TRBD2 matching 7 bases. This receptor was identified in a female donor in good health, serving as a healthy control. Sequenced input: memory CD4+ T cells from blood. The CDR3 sequence: CASSLEGSAGNTDTQYF. The CDR3 bases are TGCGCCAGCAGCTTGGAAGGATCAGCGGGGAACACAGATACGCAGTATTTT.